This is a list of T cell receptor beta chains from one sample in a study of OX40 agonist ivuxolimab in advanced cancers. Clones were sequenced by immunoSEQ multiplex PCR, and TCRdb holds only the in-frame ones, with some missing. The table lists about 81,000 clones, 85% to 90% of them singletons. The input for sequencing was CD4+ or CD8+ T cells sorted from blood, taken in a trial of the OX40 agonist ivuxolimab. The receptors were gathered from an adult with an advanced solid tumor such as melanoma, head and neck, liver or kidney cancer. Each CDR3 is given with its conserved first and last residue. The order of the fields is V gene, J gene, D gene, clone size, CDR3 protein, CDR3 DNA. D genes are given only for firm matches. Only part of the rows carry a size: once, few, many, or a class if the clone is expanded.

>TRBV7-2|TRBJ2-5|TRBD2|-
CASSLVGGRGGGTQYF
TGTGCCAGCAGCTTAGTTGGGGGGAGGGGTGGAGGGACCCAGTACTTC
>TRBV7-6|TRBJ2-5|-|-
CASSPGQFLAQYF
TGTGCCAGCAGCCCTGGACAGTTTTTGGCCCAGTACTTC
>TRBV10-3|TRBJ1-1|-|-
CAISGGIGTPFPEAFF
TGTGCCATCAGTGGAGGGATAGGGACGCCCTTCCCTGAAGCTTTCTTT
>TRBV7-2|TRBJ1-1|TRBD1|-
CASSFGQGTEAFF
TGTGCCAGCAGCTTCGGACAGGGGACTGAAGCTTTCTTT
>TRBV5-4|TRBJ2-7|-|-
CASSLGAYEQYF
TGTGCCAGCAGCTTGGGAGCCTACGAGCAGTACTTC
>TRBV19|TRBJ1-2|TRBD1|-
CASSMTGGKYGYTF
TGTGCCAGTAGTATGACAGGGGGGAAATATGGCTACACCTTC
>TRBV6-5|TRBJ2-7|-|once
CASSVWHEQYF
TGTGCCAGCAGCGTCTGGCACGAGCAGTACTTC
>TRBV5-5|TRBJ2-5|TRBD1|-
CASSLAGGQGQETQYF
TGTGCCAGCAGCTTGGCCGGGGGACAGGGACAAGAGACCCAGTACTTC
>TRBV6-1|TRBJ1-1|-|-
CASSTVYTEAFF
TGTGCCAGCAGCACAGTTTACACTGAAGCTTTCTTT
>TRBV19|TRBJ1-1|-|-
CASSIDRNTEAFF
TGTGCCAGTAGTATAGATCGGAACACTGAAGCTTTCTTT
>TRBV7-2|TRBJ1-2|-|-
CASRPGGRGTHGYTF
TGTGCCAGCAGGCCTGGGGGCAGGGGCACCCATGGCTACACCTTC
>TRBV7-2|TRBJ1-1|-|-
CATTVVVDTEAFF
TGTGCCACCACCGTCGTAGTGGACACTGAAGCTTTCTTT
>TRBV29-1|TRBJ2-1|TRBD1|-
CSVAGGSHNEQFF
TGCAGCGTTGCAGGGGGCTCTCACAATGAGCAGTTCTTC
>TRBV6-5|TRBJ1-2|-|-
CASSRLGAGTYGYTF
TGTGCCAGCAGTCGCCTGGGGGCAGGGACCTATGGCTACACCTTC
>TRBV7-2|TRBJ2-2|-|-
CASSYGWNTGELFF
TGTGCCAGCAGCTATGGGTGGAATACCGGGGAGCTGTTTTTT
>TRBV7-9|TRBJ2-5|TRBD2|-
CASSLMAGEEETQYF
TGTGCCAGCAGCTTAATGGCGGGGGAGGAAGAGACCCAGTACTTC
>TRBV9|TRBJ2-3|-|-
CASSVEGDTDTQYF
TGTGCCAGCAGCGTAGAGGGAGACACAGATACGCAGTATTTT
>TRBV6-5|TRBJ1-1|-|-
CASSRDRTFLEAFF
TGTGCCAGCAGCCGAGACCGGACCTTCCTTGAAGCTTTCTTT
>TRBV7-9|TRBJ1-2|TRBD1|-
CASSRTGGGLNGYTF
TGTGCCAGCAGTCGGACAGGGGGAGGTTTGAATGGCTACACCTTC
>TRBV6-6|TRBJ2-2|TRBD1|-
CASRPPGQGAGELFF
TGTGCCAGCAGGCCACCGGGACAGGGGGCCGGGGAGCTGTTTTTT
>TRBV4-3|TRBJ1-3|-|-
CASSQSLGSPSGNTIYF
TGCGCCAGCAGCCAATCGCTCGGGAGCCCCTCTGGAAACACCATATATTTT
>TRBV6-4|TRBJ1-5|-|-
CASSDSMVGRGGNQPQHF
TGTGCCAGCAGTGACTCGATGGTTGGGAGAGGAGGCAATCAGCCCCAGCATTTT
>TRBV5-5|TRBJ1-5|-|few
CASSSDGNQPQHF
TGTGCCAGCAGCTCGGACGGGAATCAGCCCCAGCATTTT
>TRBV27|TRBJ1-1|-|-
CASSLNQGAEAFF
TGTGCCAGCAGTTTAAATCAAGGAGCTGAAGCTTTCTTT
>TRBV18|TRBJ2-7|TRBD1|-
CASSPRQGGSYEQYF
TGTGCCAGCTCACCTAGACAGGGGGGTTCCTACGAGCAGTACTTC
>TRBV7-6|TRBJ2-2|-|-
CASSFRGTGDTGELFF
TGTGCCAGCAGCTTCCGGGGAACAGGCGACACCGGGGAGCTGTTTTTT
>TRBV6-5|TRBJ2-7|-|-
CASSIQGPREQYF
TGTGCCAGCAGTATCCAGGGGCCTCGGGAGCAGTACTTC
>TRBV28|TRBJ1-4|-|-
CAITGSNEKLFF
TGTGCCATTACCGGGAGTAATGAAAAACTGTTTTTT
>TRBV5-1|TRBJ2-7|TRBD2|-
CASSLEAGGDYEQYF
TGCGCCAGCAGCTTGGAGGCGGGGGGTGACTACGAGCAGTACTTC
>TRBV6-1|TRBJ2-2|-|-
CASAGQINTGELFF
TGTGCCAGCGCGGGGCAGATAAACACCGGGGAGCTGTTTTTT
>TRBV7-9|TRBJ2-1|-|-
CASSPRFIGFNFYNEQFF
TGTGCCAGCAGCCCCCGGTTTATTGGCTTTAATTTCTACAATGAGCAGTTCTTC
>TRBV7-3|TRBJ2-1|TRBD2|-
CASGGDYYNEQFF
TGTGCCAGCGGGGGGGATTACTACAATGAGCAGTTCTTC
>TRBV28|TRBJ1-5|TRBD1|-
CASFGQGAQPQHF
TGTGCCAGCTTCGGGCAGGGGGCACAGCCCCAGCATTTT
>TRBV5-1|TRBJ1-5|-|once
CASSLGGSAGGQPQHF
TGCGCCAGCAGCTTGGGGGGCTCCGCCGGGGGCCAGCCCCAGCATTTT
>TRBV27|TRBJ1-4|-|once
CATGRVGEKLFF
TGTGCCACCGGGCGTGTCGGTGAAAAACTGTTTTTT
>TRBV6-5|TRBJ1-1|TRBD1|-
CASSYPGQGAFAFF
TGTGCCAGCAGTTACCCGGGACAGGGGGCTTTCGCTTTCTTT
>TRBV29-1|TRBJ2-4|-|-
CSVLRQPNIQYF
TGCAGCGTTCTGAGGCAGCCGAACATTCAGTACTTC
>TRBV19|TRBJ1-2|-|-
CASSPRDFRRGYTF
TGTGCCAGTAGTCCCAGGGACTTCAGAAGGGGCTACACCTTC
>TRBV7-3|TRBJ1-5|-|-
CASSTRGNQPQHF
TGTGCCAGCAGTACCCGGGGGAATCAGCCCCAGCATTTT
>TRBV5-1|TRBJ2-3|-|-
CASRETGPDTQYF
TGCGCCAGCAGAGAAACAGGCCCAGATACGCAGTATTTT